Below, 4 T cell receptor beta chains from the same sample are listed, as sequenced in a study of early T cells in non-severe SARS-CoV-2 infection. TCRdb reprocessed the 5' RACE reads via MiXCR and lists one record per CDR3 protein. The table records 45,000 or so distinct CDR3 sequences, under 9.5% of them present only once. The sequenced material came from whole blood. All receptors come from an adult who was a healthcare worker with PCR-confirmed SARS-CoV-2 infection or an uninfected control (not recorded which).

The rearrangement uses TRBV7-9 and TRBJ2-3; D gene uncertain. The CDR3 loop spans 16 amino acids. The germline V and J ends were trimmed by 5 bases and 2 bases, with 17 bases remaining between them. CDR1 is SEHNR and CDR2 is FQNEAQ in the germline V gene (reference sequence). For the CDR3, the DNA is TGTGCCAGCAGCCTCGGACCCTCGGCAACCACAGATACGCAGTATTTT. It codes for CASSLGPSATTDTQYF. Complete variable domain (other parts from reference TRBV7-9 and TRBJ2-3): DTGVSQNPRHKITKRGQNVTFRCDPISEHNRLYWYRQTLGQGPEFLTYFQNEAQLEKSRLLSDRFSAERPKGSFSTLEIQRTEQGDSAMYLCASSLGPSATTDTQYFGPGTRLTVL.

In its sample, this clonotype was seen many times. V usage is TRBV18 and J usage is TRBJ2-7, with TRBD1 matching over 7 bases. Losses at the gene ends were 2 bases for V and 5 bases for J; bases not matched to a gene: 3. Germline V gene data show CDR1 as KGHSH and CDR2 as LQKENI. This CDR3 has 13 amino acids. The CDR3 DNA reads TGTGCCAGCTCACCAGGGACAGCGGACGAGCAGTACTTC. Its protein product is CASSPGTADEQYF.

This clonotype was found many times. The chain couples TRBV7-8 to TRBJ2-1; perhaps D is TRBD1 or TRBD2 (5 bases each). The germline CDR1 and CDR2 sequences are SGHVS and FQNEAQ. The CDR3 is 15 residues long. V was shortened by 4 bases and J by 4 bases, with 14 bases between the two germline ends. The CDR3 sequence: CASSSLGPIYNEQFF. DNA of the CDR3: TGTGCCAGCAGCTCTCTGGGACCGATTTACAATGAGCAGTTCTTC.

The chain recombines TRBV14 with TRBJ2-1, with 8 bases matching TRBD2. Germline V gene lookup returns CDR1 SGHDN and CDR2 FVKESK. The CDR3 length is 16 residues. Unmatched junction bases numbered 11, after V lost 4 bases and J lost 6 bases. DNA for the CDR3: TGTGCCAGCAGCCCCCTAAAGGGCCTAGCGGGCAATGAGCAGTTCTTC. Protein: CASSPLKGLAGNEQFF.